Sequencing of this T cell receptor beta chain was carried out in a study of T cells in Graves' hyperthyroidism and ophthalmopathy. The TCR beta CDR3 regions underwent amplification using RNA transcripts as the source. TCR CDR3 underwent first-round RT-PCR with the HTBI primer set. TCRdb used MiXCR to reprocess the multiplex PCR reads, holding one entry per CDR3 protein. The sample has approximately 400,000 distinct CDR3 sequences, about a sixth seen once; the top ten hold roughly 7.4%. The CDR3 totals 15 residues. With 3 bases removed from V and 4 bases from J, the gap between germline ends came to 13 bases. The germline V gene encodes CDR1 SGHVS and CDR2 FQNEAQ. PBMCs were obtained from 9.5 to 10 ml fresh peripheral blood. This clonotype occurred many times.

The J gene is TRBJ1-5, the V gene TRBV7-8; D gene ambiguous. What was sequenced was blood. The receptor was isolated from a woman aged 18-35 years with Graves' hyperthyroidism. The CDR3 protein is CASSFLLGTNQPQHF. CDR3 bases: TGTGCCAGCAGCTTCCTCCTAGGCACAAATCAGCCCCAGCATTTT.